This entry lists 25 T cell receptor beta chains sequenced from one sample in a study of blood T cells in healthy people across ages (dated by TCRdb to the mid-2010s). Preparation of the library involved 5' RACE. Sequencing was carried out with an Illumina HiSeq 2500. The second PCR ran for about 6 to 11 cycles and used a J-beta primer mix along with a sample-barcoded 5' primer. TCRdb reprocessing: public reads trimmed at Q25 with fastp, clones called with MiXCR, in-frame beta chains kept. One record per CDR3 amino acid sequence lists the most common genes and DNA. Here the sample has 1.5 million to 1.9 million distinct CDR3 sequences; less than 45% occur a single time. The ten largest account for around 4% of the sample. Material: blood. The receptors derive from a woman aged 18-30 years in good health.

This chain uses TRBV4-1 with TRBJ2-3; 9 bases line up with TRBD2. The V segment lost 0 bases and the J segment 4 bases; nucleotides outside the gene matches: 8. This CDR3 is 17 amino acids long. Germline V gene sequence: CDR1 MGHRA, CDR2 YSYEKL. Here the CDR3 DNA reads TGCGCCAGCAGCCAAGAAGGTCTAGCGGGAACTCCAGATACGCAGTATTTT. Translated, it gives CASSQEGLAGTPDTQYF.

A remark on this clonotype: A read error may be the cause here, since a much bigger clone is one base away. CDR3 bases: TGCGCCAACAGCCAAGAAGCGACTAGCGGGGTTCTACAAGAGACCCAGTACTTC. Amino acid sequence: CANSQEATSGVLQETQYF. The J gene is TRBJ2-5, the V gene TRBV4-3; 11 bases align to TRBD2. Germline V CDR1 and CDR2: LGHNA, YSLEER. The CDR3 sequence is 18 residues long.

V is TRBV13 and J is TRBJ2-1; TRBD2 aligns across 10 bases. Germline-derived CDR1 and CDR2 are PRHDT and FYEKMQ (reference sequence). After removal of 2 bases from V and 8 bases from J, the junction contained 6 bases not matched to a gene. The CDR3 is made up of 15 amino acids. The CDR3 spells CASSLISGGAHEQFF. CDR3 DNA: TGTGCCAGCAGCTTAATCAGCGGGGGGGCTCATGAGCAGTTCTTC.

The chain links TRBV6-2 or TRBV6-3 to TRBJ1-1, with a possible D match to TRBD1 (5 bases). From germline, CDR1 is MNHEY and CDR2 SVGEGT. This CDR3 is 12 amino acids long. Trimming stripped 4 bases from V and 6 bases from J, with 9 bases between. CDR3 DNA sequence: TGTGCCAGCAGTTGGGGGTGGGCTGAAGCTTTCTTT. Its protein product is CASSWGWAEAFF.

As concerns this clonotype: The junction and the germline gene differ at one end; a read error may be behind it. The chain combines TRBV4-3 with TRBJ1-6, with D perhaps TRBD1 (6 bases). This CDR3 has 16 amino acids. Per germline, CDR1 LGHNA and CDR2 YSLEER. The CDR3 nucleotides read TGCGCCAGCAGCCCCCAGGGGCAGCTCTATAATCCACCCCTCCACTTT. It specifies CASSPQGQLYNPPLHF.

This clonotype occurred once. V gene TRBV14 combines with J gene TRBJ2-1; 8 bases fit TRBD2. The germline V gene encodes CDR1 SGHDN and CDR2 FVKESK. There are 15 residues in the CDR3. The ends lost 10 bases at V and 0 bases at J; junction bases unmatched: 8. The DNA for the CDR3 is TGTGCCACCCACCCGGGGACTAGCTCCTACAATGAGCAGTTCTTC. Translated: CATHPGTSSYNEQFF.

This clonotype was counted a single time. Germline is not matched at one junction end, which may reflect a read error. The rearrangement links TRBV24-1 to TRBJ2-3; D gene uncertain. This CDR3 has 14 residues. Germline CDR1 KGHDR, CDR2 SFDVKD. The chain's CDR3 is CATRGLGSTDTRYF. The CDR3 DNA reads TGTGCCACCAGAGGCTTGGGTAGCACAGATACGCGGTATTTT.

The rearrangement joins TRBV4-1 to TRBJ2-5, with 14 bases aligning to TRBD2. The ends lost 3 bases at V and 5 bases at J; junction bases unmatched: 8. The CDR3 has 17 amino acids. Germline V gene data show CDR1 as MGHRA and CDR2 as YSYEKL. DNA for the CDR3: TGCGCCAGCAGCCAGGTACCGGGACTAGCGGGAGCGGAGACCCAGTACTTC. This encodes CASSQVPGLAGAETQYF.

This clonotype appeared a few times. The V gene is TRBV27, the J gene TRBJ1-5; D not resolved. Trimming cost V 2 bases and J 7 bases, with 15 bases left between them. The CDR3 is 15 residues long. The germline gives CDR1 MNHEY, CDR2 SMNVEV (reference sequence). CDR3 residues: CASSLAGFGQQPQHF. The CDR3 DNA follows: TGTGCCAGCAGTTTAGCGGGGTTTGGTCAACAGCCCCAGCATTTT.

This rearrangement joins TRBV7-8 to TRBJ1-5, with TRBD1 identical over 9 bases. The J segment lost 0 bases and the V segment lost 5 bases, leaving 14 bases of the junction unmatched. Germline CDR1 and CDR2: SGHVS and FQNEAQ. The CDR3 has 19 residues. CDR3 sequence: CASSPRWDRDHYSNQPQHF. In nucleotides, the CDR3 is TGTGCCAGCAGCCCTCGATGGGACAGGGATCACTATAGCAATCAGCCCCAGCATTTT.

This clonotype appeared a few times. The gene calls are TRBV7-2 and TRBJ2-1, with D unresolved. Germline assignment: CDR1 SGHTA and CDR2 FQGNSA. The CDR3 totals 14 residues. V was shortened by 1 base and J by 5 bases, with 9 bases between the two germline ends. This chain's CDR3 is CASSLEVADNEQFF. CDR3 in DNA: TGTGCCAGCAGCTTAGAAGTAGCCGACAATGAGCAGTTCTTC.

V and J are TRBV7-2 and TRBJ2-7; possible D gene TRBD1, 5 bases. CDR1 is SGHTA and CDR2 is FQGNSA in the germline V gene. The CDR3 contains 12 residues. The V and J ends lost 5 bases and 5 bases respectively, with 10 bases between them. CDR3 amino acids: CASSPAGHEQYF. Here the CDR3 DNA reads TGTGCCAGCAGCCCGGCAGGGCACGAGCAGTACTTC.

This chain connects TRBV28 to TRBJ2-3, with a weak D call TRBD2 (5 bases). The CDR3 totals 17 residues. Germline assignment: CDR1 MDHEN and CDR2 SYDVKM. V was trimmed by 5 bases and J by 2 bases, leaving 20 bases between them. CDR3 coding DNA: TGTGCCAGCAGTCTTCCCCCTGGCGGGCGATTCACAGATACGCAGTATTTT. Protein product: CASSLPPGGRFTDTQYF. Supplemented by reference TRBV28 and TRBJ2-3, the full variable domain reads DVKVTQSSRYLVKRTGEKVFLECVQDMDHENMFWYRQDPGLGLRLIYFSYDVKMKEKGDIPEGYSVSREKKERFSLILESASTNQTSMYLCASSLPPGGRFTDTQYFGPGTRLTVL.

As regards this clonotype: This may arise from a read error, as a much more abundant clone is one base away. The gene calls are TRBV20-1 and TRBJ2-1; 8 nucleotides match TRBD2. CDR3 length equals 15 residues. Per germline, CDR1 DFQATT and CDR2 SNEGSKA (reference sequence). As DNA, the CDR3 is TGCAGTGCTTCCGTAGCGGGAAGCTCCTACAAGGAGCAGTTCTTC. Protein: CSASVAGSSYKEQFF.

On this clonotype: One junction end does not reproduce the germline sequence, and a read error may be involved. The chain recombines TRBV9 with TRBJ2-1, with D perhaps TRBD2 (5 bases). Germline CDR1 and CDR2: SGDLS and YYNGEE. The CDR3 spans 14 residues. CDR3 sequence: CASSTSRGRNEQFF. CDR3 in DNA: TGTGCCAGCAGCACCTCACGGGGTAGGAATGAGCAGTTTTTC.

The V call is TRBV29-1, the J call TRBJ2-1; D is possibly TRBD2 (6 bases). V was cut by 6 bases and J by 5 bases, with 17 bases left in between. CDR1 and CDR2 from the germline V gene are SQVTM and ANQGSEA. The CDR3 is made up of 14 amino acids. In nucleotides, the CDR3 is TGCAGCGTCGCGGGACGGGCCGGCAACAATGAGCAGTTCTTC. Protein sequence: CSVAGRAGNNEQFF.

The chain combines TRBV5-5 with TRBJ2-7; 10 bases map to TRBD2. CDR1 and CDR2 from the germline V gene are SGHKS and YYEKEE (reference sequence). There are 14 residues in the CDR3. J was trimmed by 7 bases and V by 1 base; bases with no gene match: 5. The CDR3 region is CASSLPSGGAEQYF. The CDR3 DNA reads TGTGCCAGCAGCTTGCCAAGCGGGGGGGCTGAGCAGTACTTC. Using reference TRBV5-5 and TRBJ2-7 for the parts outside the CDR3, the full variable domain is DAGVTQSPTHLIKTRGQQVTLRCSPISGHKSVSWYQQVLGQGPQFIFQYYEKEERGRGNFPDRFSARQFPNYSSELNVNALLLGDSALYLCASSLPSGGAEQYFGPGTRLTVT.

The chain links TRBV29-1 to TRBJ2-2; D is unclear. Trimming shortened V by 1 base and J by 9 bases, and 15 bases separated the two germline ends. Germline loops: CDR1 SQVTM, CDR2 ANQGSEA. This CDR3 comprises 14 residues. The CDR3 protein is CSVEAPRAPRELFF. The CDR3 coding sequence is TGCAGCGTTGAAGCCCCAAGGGCCCCAAGGGAGCTGTTTTTT.

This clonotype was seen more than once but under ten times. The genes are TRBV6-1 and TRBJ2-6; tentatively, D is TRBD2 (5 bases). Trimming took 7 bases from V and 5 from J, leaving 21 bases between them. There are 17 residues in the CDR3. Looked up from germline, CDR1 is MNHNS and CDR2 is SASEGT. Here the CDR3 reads CASTQYLAPRRANVLTF. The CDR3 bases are TGTGCCAGCACCCAGTATCTAGCCCCTCGGCGGGCCAACGTCCTGACTTTC.

The CDR3 nucleotides read TGCGCCAGCAGCCCGGGACTAGCGGGACCAAACAATGAGCAGTTCTTC. Amino acid sequence: CASSPGLAGPNNEQFF. The gene calls are TRBV4-3 and TRBJ2-1; 13 positions match TRBD2. The CDR3 is made up of 16 amino acids. V lost 4 bases and J lost 5; bases outside the gene matches: 5. CDR1 LGHNA and CDR2 YSLEER come from the germline V gene.

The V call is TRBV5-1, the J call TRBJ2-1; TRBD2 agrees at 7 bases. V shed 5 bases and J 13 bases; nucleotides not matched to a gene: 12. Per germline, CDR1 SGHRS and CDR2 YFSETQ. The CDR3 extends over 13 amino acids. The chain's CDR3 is CASSPGLEETQFF. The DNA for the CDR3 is TGCGCCAGCAGTCCCGGACTAGAAGAGACCCAGTTCTTC.

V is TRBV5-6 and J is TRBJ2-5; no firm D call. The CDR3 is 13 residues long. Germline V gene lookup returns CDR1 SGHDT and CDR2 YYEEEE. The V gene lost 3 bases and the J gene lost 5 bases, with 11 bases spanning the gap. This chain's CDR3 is CASSSLDRETQYF. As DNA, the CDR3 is TGTGCCAGCAGCTCCTTAGACCGGGAGACCCAGTACTTC.

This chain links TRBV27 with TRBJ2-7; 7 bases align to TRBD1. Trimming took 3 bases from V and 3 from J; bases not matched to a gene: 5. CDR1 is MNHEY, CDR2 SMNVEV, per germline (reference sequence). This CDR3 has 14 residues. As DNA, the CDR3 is TGTGCCAGCAGTTTTTCAGGGGGTAACTACGAGCAGTACTTC. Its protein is CASSFSGGNYEQYF.

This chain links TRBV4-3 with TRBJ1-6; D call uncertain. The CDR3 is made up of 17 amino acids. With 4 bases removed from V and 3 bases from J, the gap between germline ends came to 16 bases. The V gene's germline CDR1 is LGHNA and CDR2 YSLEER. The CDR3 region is CASSLGADASYNSPLHF. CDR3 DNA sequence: TGCGCCAGCAGCCTTGGCGCGGATGCGAGCTATAATTCACCCCTCCACTTT.

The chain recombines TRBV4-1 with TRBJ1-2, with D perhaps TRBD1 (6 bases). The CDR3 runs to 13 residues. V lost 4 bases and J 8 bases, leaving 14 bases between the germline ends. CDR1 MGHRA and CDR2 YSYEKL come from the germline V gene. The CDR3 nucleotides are TGCGCCAGCAGCCTCAGGGGAAACGGGGGCTACACCTTC. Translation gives CASSLRGNGGYTF.